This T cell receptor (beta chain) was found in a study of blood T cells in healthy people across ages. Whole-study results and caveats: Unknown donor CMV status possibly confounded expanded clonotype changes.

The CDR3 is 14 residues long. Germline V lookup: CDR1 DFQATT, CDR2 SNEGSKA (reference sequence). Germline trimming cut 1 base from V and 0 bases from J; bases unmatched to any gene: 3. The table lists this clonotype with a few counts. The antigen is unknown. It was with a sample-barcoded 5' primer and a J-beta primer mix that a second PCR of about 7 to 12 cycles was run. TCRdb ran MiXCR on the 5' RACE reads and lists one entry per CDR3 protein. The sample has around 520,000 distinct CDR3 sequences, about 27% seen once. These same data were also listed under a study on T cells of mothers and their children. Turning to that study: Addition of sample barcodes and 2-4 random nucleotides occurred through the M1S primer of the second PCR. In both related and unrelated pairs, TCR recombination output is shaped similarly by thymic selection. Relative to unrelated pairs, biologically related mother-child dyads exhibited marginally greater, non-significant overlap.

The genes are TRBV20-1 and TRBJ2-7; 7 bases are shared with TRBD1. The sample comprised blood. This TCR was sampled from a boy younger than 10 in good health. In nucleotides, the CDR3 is TGCAGTGCTAGAGGAGGGGGCCGCTCCTACGAGCAGTACTTC. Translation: CSARGGGRSYEQYF.